This T cell receptor beta chain was recorded in a study of CD8 T cells in ankylosing spondylitis. This clonotype has ten or more counts. The antigen is not known. Each CDR3 protein is one row after TCRdb ran MiXCR on the 5' RACE reads. Here the sample spans 200,000 to 300,000 distinct CDR3 sequences, under 8.5% being singletons. Overall study results and limits: Disease-linked clones bore a CD8+ phenotype and were relatively rare in peripheral blood. Disease-linked clones were reportedly significantly enriched in matched ankylosing spondylitis synovial fluid.

The V gene's germline CDR1 is SGHTA and CDR2 FQGTGA. There are 15 residues in the CDR3. Trimming shortened V by 2 bases and J by 1 base, and 6 bases separated the two germline ends. This rearrangement joins TRBV7-3 to TRBJ2-6; D remains unclear. The material sequenced was blood, either unsorted or a sorted T cell fraction (not recorded which). The clonotype was recovered from a female donor with ankylosing spondylitis or in good health (not recorded which). CDR3: CASSLDGSGANVLTF. CDR3 in DNA: TGTGCCAGCAGCTTAGATGGTTCTGGGGCCAACGTCCTGACTTTC. Combining the CDR3 with reference TRBV7-3 and TRBJ2-6 gives the whole variable domain GAGVSQTPSNKVTEKGKYVELRCDPISGHTALYWYRQSLGQGPEFLIYFQGTGAADDSGLPNDRFFAVRPEGSVSTLKIQRTERGDSAVYLCASSLDGSGANVLTFGAGSRLTVL.